The 27 T cell receptor beta chains presented below share a single source sample, sequenced in a study of resident and recirculating memory T cells in vitiligo. The method was immunoSEQ multiplex PCR; TCRdb's version includes in-frame clones alone and lacks a portion of them. Of 60,000 to 80,000 clones in the sample, just over 90% were seen once. Material: blood. The receptors originated from a male donor with vitiligo.

This chain joins TRBV18 and TRBJ1-4, with D hard to call. Germline CDR1 reads KGHSH; CDR2 reads LQKENI. The CDR3 has 13 amino acids. Trimming cost V 6 bases and J 7 bases, with 12 bases left between them. CDR3 sequence: CASSRELGEKLFF. The CDR3 nucleotides are TGTGCCAGCTCTCGGGAGCTTGGTGAAAAACTGTTTTTT.

V and J are TRBV9 and TRBJ2-5, with a weak D call TRBD2 (5 bases). The V gene lost 7 bases and the J gene lost 1 base, with 8 bases spanning the gap. Germline values: CDR1 SGDLS, CDR2 YYNGEE. CDR3 size: 12 residues. As DNA, the CDR3 is TGTGCCAGCGGTACTAGCCAAGAGACCCAGTACTTC. Translated: CASGTSQETQYF.

This clone was recorded only once. V is TRBV5-8 and J is TRBJ1-5, with D possibly matching TRBD1 (6 bases). The CDR3 runs to 14 residues. V was shortened by 0 bases and J by 8 bases, with 12 bases between the two germline ends. CDR1 and CDR2 from the germline V gene are SGHTS and YDEGEE. CDR3 in amino acids: CASSLGTDQEPQHF. The CDR3 DNA reads TGTGCCAGCAGCTTGGGGACAGATCAAGAGCCCCAGCATTTT.

CDR3 DNA: TGTGCCAGCAGCTACCCTAGCGGGGGTAACTACAATGAGCAGTTCTTC. Translating gives CASSYPSGGNYNEQFF. The rearrangement uses TRBV5-4 and TRBJ2-1; the match to TRBD2 covers 10 bases. The trim removed 3 bases at V and 3 bases at J, leaving 6 bases unmatched. The CDR3 is made up of 16 amino acids. Germline CDR1 SGHNT, CDR2 YYREEE (reference sequence).

The chain links TRBV9 to TRBJ2-7; 10 bases map to TRBD1. Per the germline V gene, CDR1 is SGDLS and CDR2 is YYNGEE. J was trimmed by 2 bases and V by 3 bases; bases with no gene match: 5. This CDR3 contains 15 residues. For the CDR3, the DNA is TGTGCCAGCAGCGCCTCCGACAGGGGGCCCTACGAGCAGTACTTC. It is translated as CASSASDRGPYEQYF.

The chain couples TRBV19 to TRBJ2-7; no firm D call. The CDR3 contains 14 residues. The V gene lost 3 bases and the J gene lost 7 bases, with 16 bases spanning the gap. CDR1 and CDR2 (germline): LNHDA, SQIVND (reference sequence). CDR3 residues: CASSIYHTTREQYF. The CDR3 DNA reads as TGTGCCAGTAGTATCTACCACACAACCAGGGAGCAGTACTTC.

This clone was seen a single time. The rearrangement joins TRBV12-5 to TRBJ1-2; 8 positions match TRBD1. Unmatched junction bases numbered 15, after V lost 5 bases and J lost 7 bases. Germline V gene sequence: CDR1 LGHNT, CDR2 FRNRAP. This CDR3 region has 16 residues. This CDR3 is CASGGTLDRAPVGYTF. The CDR3 bases are TGTGCTAGTGGTGGAACTCTGGACAGGGCCCCGGTTGGCTACACCTTC.

This clone was counted a few times. The chain recombines TRBV5-4 with TRBJ1-2; the match to TRBD1 covers 8 bases. This CDR3 comprises 15 residues. Germline V gives CDR1 SGHNT, CDR2 YYREEE (reference sequence). V was clipped by 5 bases and J by 3 bases; unmatched bases: 9. CDR3 sequence: CASRPSGQGHYGYTF. The CDR3 DNA sequence: TGTGCCAGCAGACCCTCCGGACAGGGCCACTATGGCTACACCTTC.

CDR3 sequence: CAISGEGTGTYEQYF. The CDR3 nucleotides read TGTGCCATCAGTGGAGAAGGGACAGGGACCTACGAGCAGTACTTC. J is TRBJ2-7 and V is TRBV10-3, with 9 positions matching TRBD1. V trimming: 4 bases; J trimming: 2 bases; junction bases outside the gene matches: 6. Germline values: CDR1 ENHRY, CDR2 SYGVKD. This CDR3 comprises 15 residues.

The chain links TRBV7-9 to TRBJ2-7; D perhaps matches TRBD2 (7 bases). Germline V gives CDR1 SEHNR, CDR2 FQNEAQ (reference sequence). The CDR3 loop spans 15 amino acids. The V end was cut by 6 bases, the J end by 4 bases, with 19 bases between. This chain's CDR3 is CASSFPEGGKYEQYF. Here the CDR3 DNA reads TGTGCCAGCAGTTTTCCCGAGGGGGGGAAGTACGAGCAGTACTTC.

The genes are TRBV7-2 and TRBJ2-7, with 7 bases matching TRBD1. The CDR3 extends over 15 amino acids. Germline V gives CDR1 SGHTA, CDR2 FQGNSA. The V gene end was trimmed by 0 bases and the J gene end by 9 bases; junction bases not matched to a gene: 11. The CDR3 bases are TGTGCCAGCAGCTTAGCCGTAGGGACAGTCGGAACGCAGTACTTC. Protein: CASSLAVGTVGTQYF. The variable domain in full, with the rest retrieved from reference TRBV7-2 and TRBJ2-7, is GAGVSQSPSNKVTEKGKDVELRCDPISGHTALYWYRQSLGQGLEFLIYFQGNSAPDKSGLPSDRFSAERTGGSVSTLTIQRTQQEDSAVYLCASSLAVGTVGTQYFGPGTRLTVT.

The chain recombines TRBV9 with TRBJ1-6; TRBD1 matches 11 bases. V was pared by 1 base and J by 9 bases, with 3 bases of the junction left unmatched. Germline V gene lookup returns CDR1 SGDLS and CDR2 YYNGEE. CDR3 length: 15 residues. The CDR3 sequence is CASSVSGTGGSPLHF. The DNA for the CDR3 is TGTGCCAGCAGCGTATCCGGGACAGGGGGTTCACCCCTCCACTTT.

This chain joins TRBV18 and TRBJ2-5, with unresolved D. The CDR3 runs to 13 residues. The ends were cut back, 2 bases at V and 0 bases at J, with 4 bases in the middle. The germline gives CDR1 KGHSH, CDR2 LQKENI. The CDR3 bases are TGTGCCAGCTCACCAGGAGACCAAGAGACCCAGTACTTC. Its protein is CASSPGDQETQYF.

V gene TRBV5-1 combines with J gene TRBJ2-3, with TRBD1 identical over 9 bases. The length of the CDR3 is 15 residues. Germline-derived CDR1 and CDR2 are SGHRS and YFSETQ. The J segment lost 4 bases and the V segment lost 3 bases, leaving 6 bases of the junction unmatched. The CDR3 nucleotides are TGCGCCAGCAGCTCACCGGGACAGGGACCAGATACGCAGTATTTT. It specifies CASSSPGQGPDTQYF.

V usage is TRBV2 and J usage is TRBJ2-1; 7 bases line up with TRBD2. This CDR3 has 15 residues. V gave up 6 bases and J gave up 0 bases; unmatched junction bases: 5. Germline V CDR1 and CDR2: SNHLY, FYNNEI. The CDR3 is CASRLAAGSYNEQFF. DNA for the CDR3: TGTGCCAGCAGGCTAGCGGCCGGCTCCTACAATGAGCAGTTCTTC.

By its share, this clone is medium-sized (0.01 to 0.1%). The rearrangement joins TRBV7-2 to TRBJ1-5; perhaps TRBD1 as D (6 bases). Trimming took 5 bases from V and 2 from J, leaving 10 bases between them. Germline loops: CDR1 SGHTA, CDR2 FQGNSA. CDR3 length: 14 residues. The CDR3 nucleotides read TGTGCCAGCAGCCCAAGGACAGGCAATCAGCCCCAGCATTTT. This sequence encodes CASSPRTGNQPQHF.

The chain carries TRBV14 and TRBJ1-2; the D is unclear. The CDR3 extends over 13 amino acids. Per germline, CDR1 SGHDN and CDR2 FVKESK. The V and J ends lost 6 bases and 4 bases respectively, with 12 bases between them. The CDR3 region has the DNA TGTGCCAGCAGTCCCCCGTCCTTCTATGGCTACACCTTC. This codes for CASSPPSFYGYTF.

The chain carries TRBV7-2 and TRBJ2-5; TRBD1 agrees at 9 bases. Trimming took 4 bases from V and 5 from J; bases not matched to a gene: 8. Germline lookup yields CDR1 SGHTA and CDR2 FQGNSA. The CDR3 extends over 15 amino acids. The CDR3 sequence: CASSSLGTGRETQYF. The CDR3 region has the DNA TGTGCCAGCAGCTCACTAGGGACAGGGAGGGAGACCCAGTACTTC.

The chain is built from TRBV4-3 and TRBJ1-6; D unclear. V dropped 0 bases and J dropped 3 bases, with 6 bases sitting between them. The CDR3 is made up of 15 amino acids. The V gene's germline CDR1 is LGHNA and CDR2 YSLEER. CDR3 region: CASSQEYVYNSPLHF. CDR3 nucleotide sequence: TGCGCCAGCAGCCAAGAATATGTCTATAATTCACCCCTCCACTTT.

CDR3 in amino acids: CASSQGEDTEAFF. For the CDR3, the DNA is TGCGCCAGCAGCCAAGGGGAGGACACTGAAGCTTTCTTT. The rearrangement links TRBV4-1 to TRBJ1-1, with D uncertain. The V gene's germline CDR1 is MGHRA and CDR2 YSYEKL. V lost 1 base and J lost 3, with 6 bases in between. The CDR3 runs 13 residues.

The genes are TRBV25-1 and TRBJ1-1; D gene unclear. Trimming left V 3 bases short and J 4 bases short, with 9 bases between. Looked up from germline, CDR1 is MGHDK and CDR2 is SYGVNS. The CDR3 loop spans 13 amino acids. CDR3 region: CASSDQAFTEAFF. CDR3 in DNA: TGTGCCAGCAGTGATCAGGCTTTCACTGAAGCTTTCTTT.

The CDR3 DNA reads as TGTGCCAGCAGTGTTGACAGGGTGCACACTGAAGCTTTCTTT. It is translated as CASSVDRVHTEAFF. V gene TRBV27 combines with J gene TRBJ1-1, with TRBD1 matching 7 bases. This CDR3 spans 14 amino acids. The ends lost 5 bases at V and 3 bases at J; junction bases unmatched: 6. Looked up from germline, CDR1 is MNHEY and CDR2 is SMNVEV (reference sequence).

As DNA, the CDR3 is TGTGCCAGCAGCTTAGCCGGGGGTAATGAAAAACTGTTTTTT. Protein: CASSLAGGNEKLFF. The chain uses TRBV7-8 and TRBJ1-4; TRBD1 might be the D (5 bases). The CDR3 loop spans 14 amino acids. Germline V CDR1 and CDR2: SGHVS, FQNEAQ. Trimming stripped 0 bases from V and 4 bases from J, with 6 bases between.

The rearrangement joins TRBV2 to TRBJ2-3, with TRBD1 matching over 7 bases. This CDR3 is 14 amino acids long. Germline lookup yields CDR1 SNHLY and CDR2 FYNNEI. Trimming at V came to 10 bases and at J to 2 bases, leaving 9 bases not matched to a gene. The CDR3 sequence: CATDRDGSTDTQYF. The CDR3 DNA sequence: TGTGCCACCGACAGGGATGGTTCCACAGATACGCAGTATTTT.

CDR3 DNA sequence: TGCGCCAGCAGCTTGGGGGCTAGCGGCAGCACAGATACGCAGTATTTT. Translated, it gives CASSLGASGSTDTQYF. J is TRBJ2-3 and V is TRBV5-1, with 7 bases matching TRBD2. The V gene's germline CDR1 is SGHRS and CDR2 YFSETQ. The V and J ends lost 0 bases and 0 bases, in that order; junction bases with no gene match: 4. The CDR3 is made up of 16 amino acids. The whole variable domain, filled in from reference TRBV5-1 and TRBJ2-3, reads KAGVTQTPRYLIKTRGQQVTLSCSPISGHRSVSWYQQTPGQGLQFLFEYFSETQRNKGNFPGRFSGRQFSNSRSEMNVSTLELGDSALYLCASSLGASGSTDTQYFGPGTRLTVL.

The V and J genes are TRBV7-2 and TRBJ1-1; D gene uncertain. Germline-derived CDR1 and CDR2 are SGHTA and FQGNSA. The CDR3 totals 14 residues. Trimming cost V 4 bases and J 1 base, with 10 bases left between them. The CDR3 sequence: CASSSYGRNTEAFF. CDR3 DNA sequence: TGTGCCAGCAGCTCTTATGGGAGGAACACTGAAGCTTTCTTT.

This clone was detected once. This chain uses TRBV5-6 with TRBJ1-1; 7 bases line up with TRBD1. Germline lookup yields CDR1 SGHDT and CDR2 YYEEEE. The CDR3 length is 14 residues. The V and J ends lost 2 bases and 2 bases, in that order; junction bases with no gene match: 3. The CDR3 bases are TGTGCCAGCAGCTTAGGGGGCTTAAACACTGAAGCTTTCTTT. It is translated as CASSLGGLNTEAFF.